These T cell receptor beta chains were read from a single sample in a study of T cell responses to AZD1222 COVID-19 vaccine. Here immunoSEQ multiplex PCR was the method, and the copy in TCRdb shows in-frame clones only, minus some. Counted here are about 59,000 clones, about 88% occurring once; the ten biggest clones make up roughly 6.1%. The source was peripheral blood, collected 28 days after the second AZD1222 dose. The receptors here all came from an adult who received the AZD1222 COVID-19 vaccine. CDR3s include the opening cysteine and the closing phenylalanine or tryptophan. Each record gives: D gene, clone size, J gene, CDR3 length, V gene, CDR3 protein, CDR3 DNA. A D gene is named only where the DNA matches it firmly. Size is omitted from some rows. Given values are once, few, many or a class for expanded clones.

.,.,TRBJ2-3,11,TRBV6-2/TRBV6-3,CASSNWGRQYF,TGTGCCAGCAGCAATTGGGGACGACAGTATTTT
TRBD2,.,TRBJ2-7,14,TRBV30,CALGLAGSSYEQYF,TGTGCCTTGGGACTAGCGGGGTCTTCCTACGAGCAGTACTTC
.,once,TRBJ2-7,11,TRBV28,CASGVSHEQYF,TGTGCCAGTGGGGTGAGTCACGAGCAGTACTTC
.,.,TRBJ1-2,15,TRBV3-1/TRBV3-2,CASSQERRGARGYTF,TGTGCCAGCAGCCAGGAACGTAGGGGGGCTCGGGGCTACACCTTC
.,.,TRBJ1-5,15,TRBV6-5,CASSYSPGPNQPQHF,TGTGCCAGCAGTTACTCCCCGGGGCCCAATCAGCCCCAGCATTTT
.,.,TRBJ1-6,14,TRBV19,CASSGTGNNSPLHF,TGTGCCAGTAGCGGAACAGGCAATAATTCACCCCTCCACTTT
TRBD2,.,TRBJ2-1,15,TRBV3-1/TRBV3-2,CASSQVLAGGSEQFF,TGTGCCAGCAGCCAAGTTCTAGCGGGAGGTAGTGAGCAGTTCTTC
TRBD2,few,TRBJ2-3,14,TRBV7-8,CASDPAGSTDTQYF,TGTGCCAGCGACCCAGCGGGGAGTACAGATACGCAGTATTTT
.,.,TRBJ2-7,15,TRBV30,CAWSPGTGPAYEQYF,TGTGCCTGGAGTCCAGGGACGGGGCCCGCCTACGAGCAGTACTTC
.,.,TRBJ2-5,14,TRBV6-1,CASSDVWGQQTQYF,TGTGCCAGCAGTGACGTGTGGGGACAACAGACCCAGTACTTC
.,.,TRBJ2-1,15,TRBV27,CASARVGGSYNEQFF,TGTGCCAGCGCGCGCGTGGGGGGATCCTACAATGAGCAGTTCTTC
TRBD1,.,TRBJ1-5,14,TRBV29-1,CSVGTGSSNQPQHF,TGCAGCGTTGGGACAGGGTCTAGCAATCAGCCCCAGCATTTT
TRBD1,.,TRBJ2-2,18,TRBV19,CASLPGTGGVRNTGELFF,TGTGCCAGCCTTCCCGGGACAGGGGGCGTACGGAACACCGGGGAGCTGTTTTTT